The T cell receptor (beta chain) described here comes from a study of cytomegalovirus exposure and HLA in healthy donors. This PCR relied on a set of 60 Vbeta primers and 13 Jbeta primers. Clones were read by immunoSEQ multiplex PCR, and TCRdb kept only the in-frame ones, dropping some. The sample records just over 150,000 clones, over 65% being singletons. CDR1 and CDR2 from the germline V gene are SNHLY and FYNNEI. This CDR3 has 15 amino acids. The V end was cut by 4 bases, the J end by 7 bases, with 16 bases between. This clonotype originated in a woman in her forties in good health and CMV-seronegative. The genes are TRBV2 and TRBJ2-2; D remains ambiguous. Sequenced material: PBMCs. The CDR3 coding sequence is TGTGCCAGCAGTGTATACAAGCCCCCGGGCGGGGAGCTGTTTTTT. Protein sequence: CASSVYKPPGGELFF.